This is a list of T cell receptor beta chains from one sample in a study of beta chain features in type 1 diabetes. Sequencing used immunoSEQ multiplex PCR; TCRdb keeps in-frame clones, though not all of them. The table lists approximately 380,000 clones, more than 13% of them singletons. Sequencing was performed on naive CD4+ T cells from blood. These receptors were taken from a woman aged 18-29 years in good health. CDR3s leave out the opening cysteine and the closing phenylalanine or tryptophan. Clone size appears in some rows only: once, few, many, or a class for an expanded clone.

>TRBJ2-6|TRBV28|-
ASSGQGRSGANVLT
>TRBJ2-5|TRBV9|-
ASSVRPGGPFSGETQY
>TRBJ1-2|TRBV5-4|-
ASSLGSTGNYGYT
>TRBJ2-6|TRBV6-4|few
ASSDRGSGANVLT
>TRBJ1-2|TRBV30|-
AWSVALDYGYT
>TRBJ1-4|TRBV7-6|-
ASSPRDSPNEKLF
>TRBJ2-5|TRBV5-6|-
ASSLLVQPQY
>TRBJ1-5|TRBV18|-
ASSDSLNQPQH
>TRBJ2-3|TRBV7-2|few
ASSPNLLAGGQADTQY
>TRBJ2-1|TRBV30|few
AWSFTSGSNEQF
>TRBJ1-2|TRBV9|-
ASSSGQGGGYT
>TRBJ2-3|TRBV11-3|-
ASSLRPGQGLSDTQY
>TRBJ2-1|TRBV18|-
ASSPRASGRSSYNEQF
>TRBJ1-2|TRBV9|-
ASSVGRVGAYGYT
>TRBJ2-6|TRBV7-2|-
ASSKTGVGANVLT
>TRBJ2-7|TRBV6-5|few
ASSYSGGSYEQY
>TRBJ2-4|TRBV18|-
ASSRLGQGGNYIQY
>TRBJ2-1|TRBV30|-
AWSVHGQGNEQF
>TRBJ2-4|TRBV18|-
ASSPLGTLAKNIQY
>TRBJ2-1|TRBV5-4|few
ASSLARQGAMDEQF
>TRBJ1-1|TRBV7-2|few
ASGRQLNTEAF
>TRBJ1-1|TRBV18|-
ASSPERVSAEAF
>TRBJ2-3|TRBV29-1|few
SVASRSGTDTQY
>TRBJ2-7|TRBV7-3|-
ASSPVHRTGAYEQY
>TRBJ1-5|TRBV5-1|-
ASSLGQGDGQPQH
>TRBJ2-3|TRBV5-4|few
ASSERTSGRARDTQY
>TRBJ1-1|TRBV7-8|few
ASSSADRWSAEAF
>TRBJ2-1|TRBV27|-
ASVRGSGRAYNEQF
>TRBJ2-5|TRBV18|-
ASSRGLQETQY
>TRBJ2-7|TRBV25-1|-
ASSEAAGLGQY
>TRBJ2-1|TRBV18|once
ASSPSTSGKYNEQF
>TRBJ2-3|TRBV7-2|-
ASSLALTGTDTQY
>TRBJ2-7|TRBV30|-
AWRVAGVKEQY
>TRBJ1-2|TRBV10-3|few
AISEGEGYGYT
>TRBJ2-1|TRBV4-3|-
ASSQEPGQFYNEQF
>TRBJ2-1|TRBV30|-
AWNPGRIPNEQF
>TRBJ2-2|TRBV29-1|few
SAAREEGELF
>TRBJ2-1|TRBV6-5|few
ASSPPGVSGSEQF
>TRBJ2-4|TRBV28|few
ASSFRTDLAKNIQY